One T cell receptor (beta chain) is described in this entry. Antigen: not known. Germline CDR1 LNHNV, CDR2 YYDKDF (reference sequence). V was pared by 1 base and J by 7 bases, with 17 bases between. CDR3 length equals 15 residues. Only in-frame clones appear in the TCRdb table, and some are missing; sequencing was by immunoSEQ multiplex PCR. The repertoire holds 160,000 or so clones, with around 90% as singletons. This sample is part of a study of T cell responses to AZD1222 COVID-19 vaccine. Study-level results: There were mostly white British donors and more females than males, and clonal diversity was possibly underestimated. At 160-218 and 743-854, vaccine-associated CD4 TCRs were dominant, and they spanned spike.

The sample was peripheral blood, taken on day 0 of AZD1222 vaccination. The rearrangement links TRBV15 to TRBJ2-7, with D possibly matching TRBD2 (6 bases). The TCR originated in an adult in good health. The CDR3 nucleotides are TGTGCCACCAGCAGAGGATGGGGAGAGGCGGGAGAGCAGTACTTC. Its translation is CATSRGWGEAGEQYF.